Below, 12 T cell receptor beta chains from the same sample are listed, as sequenced in a study of blood T cell repertoires in COVID-19. Sequencing was performed with immunoSEQ multiplex PCR; in TCRdb, only in-frame clones are kept and a portion is missing. The table shows about 90,000 clones, with approximately 86% occurring only once. Sequencing was carried out using peripheral blood. The receptors come from an elderly man with active or convalescent COVID-19.

CDR3 in amino acids: CASSQVTARGNEQFF. The CDR3 nucleotides are TGCGCCAGCAGCCAAGTAACGGCCAGGGGCAATGAGCAGTTCTTC. The chain joins TRBV4-3 to TRBJ2-1; maybe TRBD1 (6 bases). Germline CDR1 is LGHNA and CDR2 is YSLEER. Deletions cut 1 base from V and 6 bases from J, with 13 bases between. The CDR3 loop spans 15 amino acids.

The chain recombines TRBV18 with TRBJ1-1; D is uncertain. CDR1 is KGHSH and CDR2 is LQKENI in the germline V gene. V shed 5 bases and J shed 4 bases, with 14 bases lying between them. The CDR3 contains 14 residues. The CDR3 loop is CASSTTAVITEAFF. CDR3 DNA sequence: TGTGCCAGCTCAACCACCGCGGTGATCACTGAAGCTTTCTTT.

This clone appeared a few times. J is TRBJ2-3 and V is TRBV3-1 (or the pseudogene TRBV3-2); TRBD1 agrees at 7 bases. The CDR3 runs 13 residues. Germline V gene lookup returns CDR1 LGHDT and CDR2 YNNKEL (reference sequence). V was clipped by 8 bases and J by 4 bases; unmatched bases: 6. CDR3 in DNA: TGTGCCAGCGGAAACAGGGGCGCAGATACGCAGTATTTT. Translation gives CASGNRGADTQYF.

The chain recombines TRBV4-2 with TRBJ1-2; a weak D match, TRBD1 (6 bases). Per the germline V gene, CDR1 is LGHNA and CDR2 is YNFKEQ. Trimming cost V 1 base and J 8 bases, with 17 bases left between them. This CDR3 has 15 residues. DNA of the CDR3: TGTGCCAGCAGCCAAGGCCCCCGGACAGATTCCGGCTACACCTTC. As protein: CASSQGPRTDSGYTF.

This rearrangement joins TRBV24-1 to TRBJ2-1; TRBD2 is a possible D gene (6 bases). Germline values: CDR1 KGHDR, CDR2 SFDVKD. The CDR3 contains 16 residues. The V end lost 7 bases, the J end lost 2 bases, and 17 bases lay between the germline ends. Written as DNA, the CDR3 is TGTGCCACCAGGGGGGGTGACCCAGGAGCCTACAATGAGCAGTTCTTC. Translated, it gives CATRGGDPGAYNEQFF.

The gene calls are TRBV19 and TRBJ1-1; D is perhaps TRBD1 (5 bases). This CDR3 spans 13 amino acids. In germline, CDR1 is LNHDA, CDR2 SQIVND (reference sequence). V was cut by 5 bases and J by 4 bases, with 11 bases left in between. The CDR3 reads CASSSQGFTEAFF. The CDR3 nucleotides read TGTGCCAGTAGTTCCCAGGGTTTCACTGAAGCTTTCTTT.

The chain combines TRBV2 with TRBJ2-6; the match to TRBD1 covers 7 bases. From germline, CDR1 is SNHLY and CDR2 FYNNEI. J was trimmed by 4 bases and V by 6 bases; bases with no gene match: 3. The CDR3 length is 14 residues. As DNA, the CDR3 is TGTGCCAGCAGACCGGGACAGGGGGCCAACGTCCTGACTTTC. This encodes CASRPGQGANVLTF.

In DNA form, the CDR3 reads TGTGCCAGCAGCCAAGAGACGGGACTAGCGGGAGTTACGCAGTATTTT. Protein sequence: CASSQETGLAGVTQYF. The chain uses TRBV3-1 (or the pseudogene TRBV3-2) and TRBJ2-3; 14 bases agree with TRBD2. Germline-derived CDR1 and CDR2 are LGHDT and YNNKEL (reference sequence). The CDR3 extends over 16 amino acids. V trimming: 0 bases; J trimming: 8 bases; junction bases outside the gene matches: 4.

The sample holds one count of this clone. The chain combines TRBV6-2 or TRBV6-3 with TRBJ2-3; 9 bases align to TRBD2. The CDR3 runs 16 residues. V dropped 0 bases and J dropped 2; count of bases not matched to a gene: 3. Looked up from germline, CDR1 is MNHEY and CDR2 is SVGEGT. CDR3 DNA: TGTGCCAGCAGTTACTCGACTAGCGGCTACACAGATACGCAGTATTTT. As protein: CASSYSTSGYTDTQYF.

In DNA, the CDR3 is TGTGCCAGCAGTGAAGATCGATCTGGGGCAGAGACCCAGTACTTC. This codes for CASSEDRSGAETQYF. This chain connects TRBV2 to TRBJ2-5; tentative D call: TRBD1 (5 bases). CDR1 and CDR2 from the germline V gene are SNHLY and FYNNEI. The CDR3 runs to 15 residues. Trimming left V 1 base short and J 4 bases short, with 13 bases between.

The chain joins TRBV12-3 or TRBV12-4 to TRBJ2-1; 8 positions match TRBD2. The CDR3 extends over 13 amino acids. The trim removed 0 bases at V and 16 bases at J, leaving 8 bases unmatched. The CDR3 protein is CASSLAAAGVSFF. The CDR3 DNA follows: TGTGCCAGCAGTTTAGCGGCAGCGGGAGTTAGTTTCTTC.

The rearrangement uses TRBV7-6 and TRBJ2-7, with a weak D call TRBD1 (6 bases). Per germline, CDR1 SGHVS and CDR2 FNYEAQ. CDR3 length: 13 amino acids. The V end was cut by 5 bases, the J end by 6 bases, with 14 bases between. CDR3 nucleotides: TGTGCCAGCAGCATACTACAGGGTACCGAGCAGTACTTC. Its protein is CASSILQGTEQYF.